Listed below are T cell receptor beta chains from one sample, sequenced in a study of CD8 T cells in Susac syndrome. TCRdb reanalysed the immunoSEQ multiplex PCR reads using MiXCR and keeps one entry per CDR3 protein. This sample carries about 130,000 distinct CDR3 sequences, around 95% of them seen once, and the ten largest clones take about 0.2%. The sample taken for sequencing was CD8+ T cells from PBMCs. The source is a human donor with Susac syndrome. Each CDR3 is given without its conserved first and last residue.

v_gene | len | CDR3aa
TRBV7-9 | 12 | ASSFQDRRDGYT
TRBV6-5 | 14 | ASSYQPGQTYNEQF
TRBV9 | 13 | ASSVEGTGKETQY
TRBV5-4 | 12 | ASSLGGGADTQY
TRBV25-1 | 16 | ASSETTPRGNADQPQH
TRBV5-4 | 10 | ASSVPTGELF
TRBV5-6 | 13 | ASSLFPAITDTQY
TRBV12-3/TRBV12-4 | 14 | ASSLDSEGSGETQY
TRBV3-1 | 14 | ASSQLPGRSTDTQY
TRBV28 | 15 | ASSYPPRTFINQPQH
TRBV7-9 | 15 | ASSGREGGLKSYEQY
TRBV9 | 9 | ASSVGGEQF
TRBV15 | 12 | ATSSRGEAQPQH
TRBV6-5 | 15 | ASSYSIMGGLGEKLF
TRBV6-2/TRBV6-3 | 12 | ASSPSFFYTEAF
TRBV7-9 | 15 | ASSPNRDRGRRTEAF
TRBV28 | 13 | ASSKLTGGGETQY
TRBV5-4 | 10 | ASSRGGSEQY
TRBV4-1 | 13 | ASSQDRGFGNTIY
TRBV7-9 | 11 | ASSQPEGFGYT
TRBV4-1 | 17 | ASSQIGTGTSGRAYEQY
TRBV30 | 12 | AWLTGTGGSEQY
TRBV19 | 10 | ASSIFNTEAF
TRBV6-6 | 11 | ASSSGLAGEQY
TRBV6-4 | 13 | ASSEGFNSADTQY
TRBV6-5 | 13 | ASTLLAGDYGEQF
TRBV12-3/TRBV12-4 | 13 | ASSPRDLETDTQY
TRBV4-1 | 12 | ASTNQGVGEKLF
TRBV30 | 11 | AWSLQGAYEQY
TRBV29-1 | 13 | SAQALAGAPYEQY
TRBV24-1 | 14 | ATSNDREVGGYGYT
TRBV9 | 14 | ASSVGPGQGYNEQF
TRBV18 | 11 | ASSPDITDEQF
TRBV9 | 12 | ASSVAEWPGELF
TRBV19 | 12 | ASSITTGDYGYT
TRBV7-3 | 11 | ASRLIERDTQY
TRBV6-5 | 11 | ASESGRSTEAF
TRBV25-1 | 12 | ASSGTDSSYEQY
TRBV4-1 | 14 | ASSQAPFDRVYEQY
TRBV6-6 | 11 | ASSRGGNQPQH
TRBV30 | 9 | AWSGGFGYT
TRBV7-2 | 12 | ASSLWLDGDTQY
TRBV4-1 | 14 | ASSQEVAGGPNEQF
TRBV11-1 | 12 | ASSTRQKNYGYT
TRBV2 | 10 | ASSRNNEKLF
TRBV5-6 | 12 | ASRRQGEDQPQH
TRBV15 | 12 | ATSRSRDIGEQY
TRBV20-1 | 9 | SASIRETQY
TRBV19 | 12 | ASSPVNGGQPQH
TRBV11-2 | 13 | ASSLDPTGRETQY
TRBV19 | 14 | ASSIPLESSYNEQF
TRBV12-3/TRBV12-4 | 12 | ASRYEGGPTEAF
TRBV6-5 | 13 | ASRIGTGKNEKLF
TRBV13 | 13 | ASSLEQGSYNEQF
TRBV7-9 | 10 | ASSLNYNEQF
TRBV12-3/TRBV12-4 | 10 | ASSFQVFEQY
TRBV29-1 | 12 | SAEGGPNTGELF